This T cell receptor beta chain was identified during a study of neoadjuvant nivolumab and ipilimumab in lung cancer (dated by TCRdb to between 2020 and 2021). With respect to the entire study: Nivolumab was administered intravenously at 3 mg/kg on days 1, 15 and 29, and in the combination arm ipilimumab 1 mg/kg was added on day 1 only. Seven patients had matched pretherapy and resected tumor pairs analyzed, with four treated with nivolumab and three with nivolumab plus ipilimumab. The study compared TCR repertoires in pretherapy (baseline) peripheral blood with TCR repertoires in tumors resected at surgery after neoadjuvant immune checkpoint blockade. Of the roughly 45 patients with operable NSCLC treated in the trial, roughly 23 were randomized to nivolumab monotherapy and 21 to nivolumab plus ipilimumab. The primary trial endpoint was the major pathologic response (MPR) rate in the intention-to-treat population in each study arm.

CDR1 and CDR2 are drawn from the germline V gene: MNHEY, SVGAGI. V lost 4 bases and J lost 4 bases, and the count of bases not matched to a germline gene is 6. The CDR3 measures 14 amino acids from cysteine to phenylalanine. Only the CDR3 DNA is retained, 42 bases long and in frame from the first base. Concerning this clone itself: The specificity of this receptor is unknown. Nothing much larger sits one base from this clone, and base qualities are not available.

The receptor library was made with the immunoSEQ multiplex PCR assay. Processing in the source paper ran as follows. Richness and clonality were used to summarize the repertoires, and clones that significantly expanded or contracted between pre- and post-therapy samples were identified. In TCRdb, the immuneACCESS table is reduced to in-frame sequences with V and J assigned. These tables do not hold every clone; where another copy was compared, an unresolved V gene accounts for under half, and the others remain unexplained. V, J and clone size are those of that table, while D and trimming were read from the DNA. The sample contains approximately 31,000 clones, under 95% of them found a single time. The top ten clonotypes cover approximately 2.1% of the sample. Sample time point, as interpreted from the label and publication: at surgical resection after neoadjuvant nivolumab +/- ipilimumab. The samples were taken from NEOSTAR, a phase 2 randomized trial in operable NSCLC that tested neoadjuvant nivolumab or nivolumab plus ipilimumab, followed by surgery.

Study-wide findings and limitations: A small number of samples was subjected to TCR sequencing. Resected tumors had greater TCR richness and clonality than tumor-adjacent uninvolved lung, and increases were observed in more dual-therapy-treated tumors. From pretherapy to surgery, tumor T-cell richness and clonality increased in three of three dual-therapy tumors but in only two of four nivolumab-treated tumors. Richness in tumors resected after neoadjuvant therapy showed a positive correlation with pretherapy blood TCR richness (Spearman R ≈ 0.78). No significant correlation was found between TCR clonality and pathologic tumor regression, and only a single major-pathologic-response sample was available for the analysis of TCR clonality versus pathologic tumor regression.

Sequenced material: peripheral blood, taken after neoadjuvant nivolumab, alone or with ipilimumab, at or shortly before surgery. The chain joins TRBV6-5 to TRBJ1-1, with 7 central nucleotides matching TRBD1. The clonotype was recovered from an adult with non-small cell lung cancer. CDR3 region: CASSFHRGGTEAFF. The DNA sequence reads TGTGCCAGCAGTTTTCACAGGGGAGGCACTGAAGCTTTCTTT.